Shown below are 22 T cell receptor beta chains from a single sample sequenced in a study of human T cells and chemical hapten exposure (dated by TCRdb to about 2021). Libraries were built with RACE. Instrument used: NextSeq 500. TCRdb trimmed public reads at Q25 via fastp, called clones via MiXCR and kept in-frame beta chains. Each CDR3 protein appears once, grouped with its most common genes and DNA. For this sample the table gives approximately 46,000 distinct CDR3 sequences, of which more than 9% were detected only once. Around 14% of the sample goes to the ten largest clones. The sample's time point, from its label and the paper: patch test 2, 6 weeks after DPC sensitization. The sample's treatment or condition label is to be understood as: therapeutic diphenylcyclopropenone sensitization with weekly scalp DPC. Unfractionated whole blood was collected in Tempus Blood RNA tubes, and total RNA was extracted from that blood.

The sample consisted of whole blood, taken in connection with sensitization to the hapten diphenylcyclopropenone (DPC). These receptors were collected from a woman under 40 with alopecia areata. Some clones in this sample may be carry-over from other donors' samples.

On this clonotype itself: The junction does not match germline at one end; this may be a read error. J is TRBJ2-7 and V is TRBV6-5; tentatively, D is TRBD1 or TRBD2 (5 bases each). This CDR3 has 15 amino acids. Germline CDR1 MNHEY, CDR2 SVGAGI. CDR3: CVSSLRDGARGEQYF. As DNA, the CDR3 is TGTGTCAGCAGTTTAAGGGACGGCGCTCGGGGCGAGCAGTACTTC.

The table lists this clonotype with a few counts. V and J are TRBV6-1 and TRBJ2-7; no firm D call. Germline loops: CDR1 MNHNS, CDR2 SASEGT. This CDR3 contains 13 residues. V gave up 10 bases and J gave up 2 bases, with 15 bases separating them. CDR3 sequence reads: CATDRVQAYEQYF. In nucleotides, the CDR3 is TGTGCCACCGACCGGGTTCAGGCCTACGAGCAGTACTTC.

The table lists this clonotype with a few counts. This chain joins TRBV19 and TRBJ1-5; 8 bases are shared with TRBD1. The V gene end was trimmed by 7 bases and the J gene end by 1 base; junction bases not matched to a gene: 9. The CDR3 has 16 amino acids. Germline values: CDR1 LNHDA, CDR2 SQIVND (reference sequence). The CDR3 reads CASIAGQGGSNQPQHF. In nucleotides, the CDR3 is TGTGCCAGTATCGCAGGACAGGGAGGAAGCAATCAGCCCCAGCATTTT.

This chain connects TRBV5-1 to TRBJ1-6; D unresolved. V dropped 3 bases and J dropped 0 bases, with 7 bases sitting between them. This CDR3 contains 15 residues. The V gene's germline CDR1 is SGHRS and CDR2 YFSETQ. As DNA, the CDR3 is TGCGCCAGCAGCTCAGTCGGCTCCTATAATTCACCCCTCCACTTT. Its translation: CASSSVGSYNSPLHF.

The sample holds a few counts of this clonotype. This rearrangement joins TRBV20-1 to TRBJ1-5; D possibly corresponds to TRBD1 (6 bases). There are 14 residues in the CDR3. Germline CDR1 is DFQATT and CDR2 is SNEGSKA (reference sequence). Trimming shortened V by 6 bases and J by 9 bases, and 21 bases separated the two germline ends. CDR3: CSAATGNLVRPQHF. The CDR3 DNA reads TGCAGTGCCGCCACAGGGAATTTAGTTCGGCCCCAGCATTTT.

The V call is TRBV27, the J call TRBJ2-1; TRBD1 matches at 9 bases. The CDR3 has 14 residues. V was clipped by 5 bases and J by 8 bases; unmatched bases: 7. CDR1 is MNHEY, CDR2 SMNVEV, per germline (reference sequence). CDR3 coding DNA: TGTGCCAGCAGTACCTCACAGGGGGCCCATGAGCAGTTCTTC. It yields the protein CASSTSQGAHEQFF.

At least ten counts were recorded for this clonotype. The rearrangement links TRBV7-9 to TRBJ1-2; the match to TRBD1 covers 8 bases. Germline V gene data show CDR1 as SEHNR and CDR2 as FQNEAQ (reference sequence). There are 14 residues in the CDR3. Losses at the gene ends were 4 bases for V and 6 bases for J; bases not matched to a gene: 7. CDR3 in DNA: TGTGCCAGCAGCTGGTCAGGGGGCGCGAATGGCTACACCTTC. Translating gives CASSWSGGANGYTF.

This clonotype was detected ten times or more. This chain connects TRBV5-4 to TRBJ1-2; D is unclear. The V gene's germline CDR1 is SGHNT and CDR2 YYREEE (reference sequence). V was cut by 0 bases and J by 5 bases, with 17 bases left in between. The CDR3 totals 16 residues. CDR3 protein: CASSLASGERRYGYTF. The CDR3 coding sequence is TGTGCCAGCAGCTTGGCTTCAGGAGAAAGGAGGTATGGCTACACCTTC.

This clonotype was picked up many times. The CDR3 sequence: CAWSPNQGQGKLFF. In DNA form, the CDR3 reads TGTGCCTGGAGTCCAAACCAGGGGCAGGGAAAACTGTTTTTT. The chain uses TRBV30 and TRBJ1-4; D perhaps matches TRBD1 (6 bases). The CDR3 spans 14 residues. V dropped 2 bases and J dropped 10 bases, with 17 bases sitting between them. Looked up from germline, CDR1 is GTSNPN and CDR2 is SVGIG (reference sequence).

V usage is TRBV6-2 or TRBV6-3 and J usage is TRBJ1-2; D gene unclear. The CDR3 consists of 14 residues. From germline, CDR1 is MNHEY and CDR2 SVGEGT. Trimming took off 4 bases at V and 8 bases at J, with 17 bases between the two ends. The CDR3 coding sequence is TGTGCCAGCAGTTCCTTTGGCGGAGGGCCGGGCTACACCTTC. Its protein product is CASSSFGGGPGYTF.

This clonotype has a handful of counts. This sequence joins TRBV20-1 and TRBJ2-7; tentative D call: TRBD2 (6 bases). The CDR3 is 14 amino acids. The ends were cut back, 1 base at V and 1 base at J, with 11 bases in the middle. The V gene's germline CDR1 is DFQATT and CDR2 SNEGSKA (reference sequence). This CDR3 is CSARVGGGSYEQYF. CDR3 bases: TGCAGTGCTAGAGTGGGAGGTGGATCCTACGAGCAGTACTTC.

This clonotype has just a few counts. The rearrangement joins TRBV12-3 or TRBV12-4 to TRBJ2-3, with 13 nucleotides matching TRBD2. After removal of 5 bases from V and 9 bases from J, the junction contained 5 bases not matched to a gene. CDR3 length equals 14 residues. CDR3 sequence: CASSTSGGVRTQYF. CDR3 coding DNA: TGTGCCAGCAGTACTAGCGGGGGGGTACGAACGCAGTATTTT.

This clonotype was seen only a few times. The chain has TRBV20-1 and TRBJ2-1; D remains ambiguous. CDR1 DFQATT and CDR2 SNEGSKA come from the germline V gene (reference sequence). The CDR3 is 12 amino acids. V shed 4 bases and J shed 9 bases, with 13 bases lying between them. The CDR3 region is CSAILGLIEQFF. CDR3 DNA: TGCAGTGCTATCCTCGGGTTGATTGAGCAGTTCTTC.

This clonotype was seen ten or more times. CDR3 residues: CASSTKPEKLFF. In nucleotides, the CDR3 is TGTGCCAGCAGCACGAAACCCGAAAAACTGTTTTTT. V and J are TRBV12-3 or TRBV12-4 and TRBJ1-4; D is ambiguous. The CDR3 consists of 12 residues. Deletions cut 6 bases from V and 8 bases from J, with 10 bases between.

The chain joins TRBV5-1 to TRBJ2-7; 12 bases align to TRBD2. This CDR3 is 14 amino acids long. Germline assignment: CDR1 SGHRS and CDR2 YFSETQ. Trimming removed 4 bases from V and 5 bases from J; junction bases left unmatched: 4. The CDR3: CASSPGLAGHEQYF. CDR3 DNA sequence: TGCGCCAGCAGCCCGGGACTAGCGGGCCACGAGCAGTACTTC.

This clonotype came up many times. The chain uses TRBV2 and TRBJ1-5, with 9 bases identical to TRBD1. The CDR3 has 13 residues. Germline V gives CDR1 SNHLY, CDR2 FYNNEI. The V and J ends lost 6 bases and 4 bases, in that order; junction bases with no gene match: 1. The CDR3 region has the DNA TGTGCCAGCAGGGGGACAGGGAATCAGCCCCAGCATTTT. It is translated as CASRGTGNQPQHF.

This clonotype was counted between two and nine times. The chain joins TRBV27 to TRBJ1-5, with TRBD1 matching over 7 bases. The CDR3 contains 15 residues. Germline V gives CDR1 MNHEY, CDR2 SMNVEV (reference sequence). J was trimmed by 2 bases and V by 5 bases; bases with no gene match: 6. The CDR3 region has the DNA TGTGCCAGCAGTGAACAGGGGTTGGGCAATCAGCCCCAGCATTTT. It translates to CASSEQGLGNQPQHF.

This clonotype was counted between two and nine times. The CDR3 spells CASSQEGRDNEQYF. In nucleotides, the CDR3 is TGTGCCAGCAGCCAAGAAGGCAGGGACAACGAGCAGTACTTC. The rearrangement joins TRBV3-1 to TRBJ2-7; possibly TRBD1 for D (6 bases). This CDR3 contains 14 residues. Germline V CDR1 and CDR2: LGHDT, YNNKEL (reference sequence). V lost 0 bases and J 5 bases, leaving 11 bases between the germline ends.

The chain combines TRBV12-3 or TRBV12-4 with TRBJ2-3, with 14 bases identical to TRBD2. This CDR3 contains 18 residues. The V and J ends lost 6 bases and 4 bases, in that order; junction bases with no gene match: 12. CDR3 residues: CASSPGTSGGPTADTQYF. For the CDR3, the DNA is TGTGCCAGCAGCCCCGGGACTAGCGGGGGCCCGACGGCAGATACGCAGTATTTT.

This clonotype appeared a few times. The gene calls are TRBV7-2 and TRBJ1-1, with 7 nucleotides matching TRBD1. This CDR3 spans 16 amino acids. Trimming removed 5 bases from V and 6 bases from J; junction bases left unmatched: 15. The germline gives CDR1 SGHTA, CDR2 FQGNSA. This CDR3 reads CASSTQGVLVGAEAFF. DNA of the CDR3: TGTGCCAGCAGCACCCAGGGGGTATTGGTTGGGGCTGAAGCTTTCTTT.

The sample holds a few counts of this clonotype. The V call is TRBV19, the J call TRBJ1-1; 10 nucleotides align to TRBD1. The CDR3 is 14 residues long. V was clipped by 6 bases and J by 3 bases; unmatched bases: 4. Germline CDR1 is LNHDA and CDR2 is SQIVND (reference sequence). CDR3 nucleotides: TGTGCCAGTAGAGACGGACAGGGGGACACTGAAGCTTTCTTT. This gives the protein CASRDGQGDTEAFF.

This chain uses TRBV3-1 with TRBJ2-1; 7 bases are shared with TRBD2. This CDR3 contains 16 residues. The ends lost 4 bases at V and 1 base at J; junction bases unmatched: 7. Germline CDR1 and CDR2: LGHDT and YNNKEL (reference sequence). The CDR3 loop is CASSLPLAASYNEQFF. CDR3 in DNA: TGTGCCAGCAGCCTCCCCCTAGCGGCTTCCTACAATGAGCAGTTCTTC.